These T cell receptor beta chains were read from a single sample in a study of blood T cells in healthy people across ages. TCRdb fed the 5' RACE reads into MiXCR, producing one record per CDR3 protein. The table includes about 930,000 distinct CDR3 sequences, almost 30% detected once. The sample was also linked to a second study, of T cells of mothers and their children.

Sequencing was carried out using blood. The receptors here all came from a woman aged 40-49 years in good health. Each CDR3 is given with its conserved first and last residue. Each record gives: clone size, V gene, CDR3 length, J gene, D gene, CDR3 DNA, CDR3 protein. D genes are given only for firm matches. Only part of the rows carry a size: once, few, many, or a class if the clone is expanded.

>few|TRBV2|15|TRBJ1-2|TRBD1
TGTGCCAGCAACGATGGGGACAGGGCCAACTATGGCTACACCTTC
CASNDGDRANYGYTF
>once|TRBV28|16|TRBJ2-5|TRBD1
TGTGCCAGTAGTATGGGAGGACAGGGCCTTGCAAATGAGCAGTACTTC
CASSMGGQGLANEQYF
>-|TRBV24-1|18|TRBJ2-3|-
TGTGCCACCAGTGATCCCTCTGCGGGATATTCTAGCACAGATACGCAGTATTTT
CATSDPSAGYSSTDTQYF
>-|TRBV7-9|15|TRBJ2-2|-
TGTGCCAGCAGCTTAGCGTCGCCCCTCACCGGGGAGCTGTTTTTT
CASSLASPLTGELFF
>many|TRBV20-1|13|TRBJ2-5|TRBD2
TGCAGTGCTAGGTCGGGGGGTCGGGAGACCCAGTACTTC
CSARSGGRETQYF
>-|TRBV7-2|16|TRBJ2-5|TRBD2
TGTGCCAGCAGCCGCGGGACTAGCGGGGGGCAAGAGGCCCAGTACTTC
CASSRGTSGGQEAQYF
>many|TRBV7-6|13|TRBJ2-7|-
TGTGCCAGCAGACAGGGTCCTAACGACGAGCAGTACTTC
CASRQGPNDEQYF
>many|TRBV9|13|TRBJ1-1|-
TGTGCCAGCAGCGTAGTTCCAGGGACTGAAGCTTTCTTT
CASSVVPGTEAFF
>few|TRBV7-2|17|TRBJ1-5|TRBD1
TGTGCCAGCAGTACTTTAGGTCGAAACAGGGGAGGCCAGCCCCAGCATTTT
CASSTLGRNRGGQPQHF
>-|TRBV9|13|TRBJ1-2|-
TGTGCCAGCAGCGTAGGAGGGCCCTTGGGCTACACCTTC
CASSVGGPLGYTF
>few|TRBV6-1|11|TRBJ1-1|-
TGTGCCAGCAGTGAAGCGAGCGAAGCTTTCTTT
CASSEASEAFF
>-|TRBV29-1|13|TRBJ2-5|TRBD2
TGCAGCGTTGCAGGGAGGGTCCAGGAGACCCAGTACTTC
CSVAGRVQETQYF
>once|TRBV7-2|15|TRBJ2-2|-
TGTGCCAGCAGCTTCCCCCGGCCGAACACCGGGGAGCGGTTTTTT
CASSFPRPNTGERFF
>-|TRBV5-1|15|TRBJ1-5|-
TGCGCCAGCAGCTTGACAGCAGGGCCAAATCAGCCCCAGCATTTT
CASSLTAGPNQPQHF
>-|TRBV27|15|TRBJ1-6|TRBD1
TGTGCCAGCAGTTTATACAGGGGGCAGGGTTCACCCCTCCACTTT
CASSLYRGQGSPLHF
>many|TRBV20-1|14|TRBJ2-7|TRBD1
TGCAGTGCCAGGGACAGGGGAAAAGTCTACGAGCAGTACTTC
CSARDRGKVYEQYF
>-|TRBV6-6|13|TRBJ1-2|TRBD1
TGTGCCAGCAGTAGACAGGGTTCTCTTGGCTACACCTTC
CASSRQGSLGYTF
>-|TRBV7-9|12|TRBJ2-3|-
TGTGCCAGCAGCTCCACAGAGGGTGCGCAGTATTTT
CASSSTEGAQYF
>-|TRBV19|15|TRBJ2-1|-
TGTGCCAGTAGTAGGGGGGGGGGCCGTTTGAATGAGCAGTTCTTC
CASSRGGGRLNEQFF
>-|TRBV2|14|TRBJ1-1|-
TGTGCCAGCAGTTACATCTTTATGAACACTGAAGCTTTCTTT
CASSYIFMNTEAFF
>-|TRBV9|17|TRBJ1-1|-
TGTGCCAGCAGCGTAGGGGGGTTGGGGGAAAGGTACACTGAAGCTTTCTTT
CASSVGGLGERYTEAFF
>-|TRBV20-1|13|TRBJ2-7|-
TGCAGTGCTAGACCCAGGGGGGCCTACGAGCAGTACTTC
CSARPRGAYEQYF
>many|TRBV28|16|TRBJ2-7|TRBD1
TGTGCCAGCAGTTTCCTAGGGACAGGGGTCTCCTACGAGCAGTACTTC
CASSFLGTGVSYEQYF
>few|TRBV12-3/TRBV12-4|15|TRBJ2-1|-
TGTGCCAGCAGTTTTCGGGGTGTGACCTACAATGAGCAGTTCTTC
CASSFRGVTYNEQFF
>-|TRBV29-1|11|TRBJ1-1|-
TGCAGCGGAGCCACGAACACTGAAGCTTTCTTT
CSGATNTEAFF